The rows below give T cell receptor beta chains drawn from one sample of a study of vaccination and CD4 T cells after COVID-19. What these receptors recognize is not known. TCRdb analysed the PCR reads with MiXCR anew, one entry per CDR3 protein. This table has some 12,000 distinct CDR3 sequences, approximately 45% appearing once. The sample comprised CD4+ T cells from blood, cultured in vitro. These receptors all come from a human donor who had recovered from COVID-19. CDR3s include the opening cysteine and the closing phenylalanine or tryptophan. D genes are given only for firm matches. The size of a clone is reported for some rows only, either as once, few or many, or as a class for expanded clones.

j_call,v_call,clone_size,d_call,cdr3_nt,cdr3_aa
TRBJ2-7,TRBV28,NA,TRBD2,TGTGCCAGCAGTTCTCTAGCGGGAGCCACCTACGAGCAGTACTTC,CASSSLAGATYEQYF
TRBJ2-7,TRBV11-3,few,TRBD1,TGTGCCAGCTCGGACGGGACAGCCTCCTACGAGCAGTACTTC,CASSDGTASYEQYF
TRBJ2-1,TRBV24-1,NA,NA,TGTGCCACCCAGAACGTGCCGGGGCGGCAGGACTCCAATGAGCAGTTCTTC,CATQNVPGRQDSNEQFF
TRBJ2-3,TRBV2,few,TRBD2,TGTGCCAGCAGTCGACTAGCGGGCGATACGCAGTATTTT,CASSRLAGDTQYF
TRBJ1-2,TRBV6-1,few,TRBD1,TGTGCCAGCAGCTCCCGGACAGGGAACTATGGCTACACCTTC,CASSSRTGNYGYTF
TRBJ1-3,TRBV19,NA,NA,TGTGCCAGTAGTATTTCCAGGGCCACTGGAAACACCATATATTTT,CASSISRATGNTIYF
TRBJ2-5,TRBV27,NA,NA,TGTGCCAGCCGCCCCTTCGGGGCAGGGGAAAAGACCCAGTACTTC,CASRPFGAGEKTQYF
TRBJ1-5,TRBV28,NA,TRBD1,TGTGCCAGCAGTTTATGGGGGACAGGGGGTCAGCCCCAGCATTTT,CASSLWGTGGQPQHF
TRBJ1-1,TRBV5-1,NA,TRBD1,TGCGCCAGCAGTTGGAGACAGGGGGGATTGAACACTGAAGCTTTCTTT,CASSWRQGGLNTEAFF
TRBJ2-3,TRBV2,NA,NA,TGTGCCAGCAGCTGGTTTGGCACAGATACGCAGTATTTT,CASSWFGTDTQYF
TRBJ1-2,TRBV20-1,NA,NA,TGCAGTGCTAGAGACGCGAGAGCTAACTATGGCTACACCTTC,CSARDARANYGYTF
TRBJ1-6,TRBV25-1,NA,NA,TGTGCCAGCAGTGGCGGGTATAATTCACCCCTCCACTTT,CASSGGYNSPLHF
TRBJ2-1,TRBV20-1,few,NA,TGCAGTGCCCTGGGACCAATCACAGACACCTACAATGAGCAGTTCTTC,CSALGPITDTYNEQFF
TRBJ2-3,TRBV7-2,NA,TRBD2,TGTGCCAGCAGCTTAGATGCGGGGAGGGGTACGCAGTATTTT,CASSLDAGRGTQYF
TRBJ1-2,TRBV7-2,NA,NA,TGTGCCAGCAGCTTAGTGGGGGCGAGAGGCTACACCTTC,CASSLVGARGYTF
TRBJ2-2,TRBV19,NA,NA,TGTGCCAGTAGTCCAGTAGGTTCCACCGGGGAGCTGTTTTTT,CASSPVGSTGELFF
TRBJ1-2,TRBV4-2,few,TRBD1,TGTGCCAGCAGCCAGGTCGGGGACAGCAACTATGGCTACACCTTC,CASSQVGDSNYGYTF
TRBJ2-7,TRBV15,NA,NA,TGTGCCACCAGCAGAGATCGAGGGCAGTCCTACGAGCAGTACTTC,CATSRDRGQSYEQYF
TRBJ2-1,TRBV20-1,NA,TRBD2,TGCAGTGCGGGACTAGCGGGAGCAGAGATCTACAATGAGCAGTTCTTC,CSAGLAGAEIYNEQFF
TRBJ1-1,TRBV7-8,NA,NA,TGTGCCAGCAGCTTAGGGGGGGGCACTGAAGCTTTCTTT,CASSLGGGTEAFF
TRBJ2-2,TRBV2,NA,NA,TGTGCCAGCAGTCAAGAACGAGGGAACACCGGGGAGCTGTTTTTT,CASSQERGNTGELFF
TRBJ2-1,TRBV19,NA,NA,TGTGCCAGTAGTATAGGAGGAGGGAGAACCTACAATGAGCAGTTCTTC,CASSIGGGRTYNEQFF
TRBJ2-3,TRBV10-1,few,TRBD2,TGCGCCAGCAGTGAGACCATGGGACTAGCGGGATTTACAGATACGCAGTATTTT,CASSETMGLAGFTDTQYF
TRBJ1-1,TRBV20-1,NA,NA,TGCAGTGCTCGGCCCTCGGGCACTGAAGCTTTCTTT,CSARPSGTEAFF
TRBJ1-1,TRBV6-1,few,TRBD1,TGTGCCAGCAGTGAAAGGACAGGGTTGGGCACTGAAGCTTTCTTT,CASSERTGLGTEAFF
TRBJ2-3,TRBV27,few,NA,TGTGCCAGCAGTTTACGGCTACCCCCAGATACGCAGTATTTT,CASSLRLPPDTQYF
TRBJ2-3,TRBV24-1,few,NA,TGTGCCACCAGTGATTTCCGAGATACGCAGTATTTT,CATSDFRDTQYF
TRBJ2-5,TRBV11-2,NA,NA,TGTGCCAGCAGCTTACAAGCGCAAGAGACCCAGTACTTC,CASSLQAQETQYF
TRBJ2-6,TRBV5-1,few,NA,TGCGCCAGCAGAGACACCTCTGGGGCCAACGTCCTGACTTTC,CASRDTSGANVLTF
TRBJ1-6,TRBV6-2/TRBV6-3,NA,TRBD1,TGTGCCAGCAGTGTCTCGACAGGGGTTTCACCCCTCCACTTT,CASSVSTGVSPLHF
TRBJ2-3,TRBV7-3,NA,NA,TGTGCCAGCAGCGCCACTAGCACAGATACGCAGTATTTT,CASSATSTDTQYF
TRBJ1-6,TRBV20-1,NA,NA,TGCAGTGCCGCCTCAGGGGCCCTTGTCGGGAATTCACCCCTCCACTTT,CSAASGALVGNSPLHF
TRBJ1-3,TRBV7-9,few,NA,TGTGCCAGCAGCCCAGGGAGCAGGGCTGGAAACACCATATATTTT,CASSPGSRAGNTIYF
TRBJ1-5,TRBV2,NA,NA,TGTGCCAGCAGTGAAGAAATTCACCCCCAGCATTTT,CASSEEIHPQHF
TRBJ2-2,TRBV4-3,few,NA,TGCGCCAGCAGCCAAGATATCCGCACCGGGGAGCTGTTTTTT,CASSQDIRTGELFF
TRBJ2-1,TRBV10-3,NA,NA,TGTGCCATCAGTGACAACCTTGATGAGCAGTTCTTC,CAISDNLDEQFF
TRBJ2-3,TRBV7-8,NA,NA,TGTGCCAGCAGCCCCCCCAAAGCAGATACGCAGTATTTT,CASSPPKADTQYF
TRBJ1-2,TRBV6-1,few,NA,TGTGCCAGCACACCTTGGGCCACAGGGCCAAACTATGGCTACACCTTC,CASTPWATGPNYGYTF
TRBJ2-2,TRBV7-8,NA,NA,TGTGCCAGCAGCTTAGCGTTGGGTGCCGGGGAGCTGTTTTTT,CASSLALGAGELFF
TRBJ2-1,TRBV20-1,NA,TRBD2,TGCAGTGCTAGTGGACTAGCGAGCCCTCCCTACAATGAGCAGTTCTTC,CSASGLASPPYNEQFF
TRBJ2-3,TRBV6-2/TRBV6-3,NA,NA,TGTGCCAGCAGCCCCAGGGGAGGCACAGATACGCAGTATTTT,CASSPRGGTDTQYF
TRBJ1-1,TRBV27,NA,NA,TGTGCCAGCAGTTTTCAGGCGGGGACTGAAGCTTTCTTT,CASSFQAGTEAFF